These 8 T cell receptor beta chains originate from one sample sequenced in a study of T cells after yellow fever vaccination. TCRdb re-called the 5' RACE reads through MiXCR, storing one row per CDR3 protein. The table includes approximately 160,000 distinct CDR3 sequences, approximately 9.9% detected once. This specimen consisted of CD8+ T cells sorted from PBMCs, obtained 45 days after the yellow fever booster vaccination. Receptor source: a man between 18 and 35 years old who received the YFV17D yellow fever vaccine.

The table lists this clonotype with a few counts. This chain joins TRBV6-5 and TRBJ1-1, with D perhaps TRBD1 (5 bases). This CDR3 contains 13 residues. V was trimmed by 5 bases and J by 4 bases, leaving 11 bases between them. Germline V gene sequence: CDR1 MNHEY, CDR2 SVGAGI. CDR3 region: CASSPGTSTEAFF. Here the CDR3 DNA reads TGTGCCAGCAGTCCGGGGACTAGCACTGAAGCTTTCTTT.

At least ten counts were recorded for this clonotype. The CDR3 bases are TGTGCCAGCAGCTTACCTAGCGGCATAGAGACCCAGTACTTC. Protein product: CASSLPSGIETQYF. J is TRBJ2-5 and V is TRBV7-8, with 7 bases fitting TRBD2. The trim removed 2 bases at V and 4 bases at J, leaving 4 bases unmatched. Germline CDR1 and CDR2: SGHVS and FQNEAQ. This CDR3 is 14 amino acids long.

Only a few counts were recorded for this clonotype. The chain links TRBV4-2 to TRBJ2-2; D tentatively fits TRBD1 or TRBD2 (5 bases each). Germline V gene data show CDR1 as LGHNA and CDR2 as YNFKEQ. V lost 7 bases, J lost 8 bases, and 14 bases lay in between. There are 13 residues in the CDR3. DNA of the CDR3: TGTGCCAGCACGACGAGGGGAACAGGGGAGCTGTTTTTT. Its translation is CASTTRGTGELFF.

The CDR3 coding sequence is TGTGCCAGCAGCCCCGGGCAGGCACTAGCGGGGGGAGGAGATACGCAGTATTTT. Amino acids: CASSPGQALAGGGDTQYF. The genes are TRBV11-2 and TRBJ2-3; TRBD2 matches 12 bases. There are 18 residues in the CDR3. CDR1 is SGHAT and CDR2 is FQNNGV in the germline V gene. The V and J ends lost 5 bases and 5 bases, in that order; junction bases with no gene match: 14.

V gene TRBV20-1 combines with J gene TRBJ1-5; possible D gene TRBD1, 6 bases. The CDR3 is made up of 14 amino acids. Trimming stripped 1 base from V and 8 bases from J, with 15 bases between. Germline V gene sequence: CDR1 DFQATT, CDR2 SNEGSKA (reference sequence). CDR3 in amino acids: CSARVGGPGEPQHF. CDR3 nucleotides: TGCAGTGCTAGAGTCGGGGGGCCAGGGGAGCCCCAGCATTTT.

This clonotype turned up a few times. This rearrangement joins TRBV28 to TRBJ2-3; 14 positions match TRBD2. There are 16 residues in the CDR3. Germline V gene data show CDR1 as MDHEN and CDR2 as SYDVKM. Trimming cost V 2 bases and J 4 bases; bases outside gene matches: 2. For the CDR3, the DNA is TGTGCCAGCAGTTTAGGGACTAGCGGGGGCGCAGATACGCAGTATTTT. This codes for CASSLGTSGGADTQYF.

The chain links TRBV28 to TRBJ2-7; 11 bases are a match to TRBD1. The germline gives CDR1 MDHEN, CDR2 SYDVKM. V trimming: 6 bases; J trimming: 5 bases; junction bases outside the gene matches: 3. The CDR3 consists of 13 residues. Here the CDR3 reads CASRGGQGDEQYV. CDR3 coding DNA: TGTGCCAGCAGGGGGGGACAGGGGGACGAGCAGTACGTC.

V and J are TRBV25-1 and TRBJ2-2; D may match TRBD1 or TRBD2 (5 bases each). The germline V and J ends were trimmed by 2 bases and 7 bases, with 14 bases remaining between them. This CDR3 has 15 residues. Germline V CDR1 and CDR2: MGHDK, SYGVNS. In DNA form, the CDR3 reads TGTGCCAGCAGTGAAATTCAAGGGGAGCTCGGGGAGCTGTTTTTT. Translating gives CASSEIQGELGELFF.